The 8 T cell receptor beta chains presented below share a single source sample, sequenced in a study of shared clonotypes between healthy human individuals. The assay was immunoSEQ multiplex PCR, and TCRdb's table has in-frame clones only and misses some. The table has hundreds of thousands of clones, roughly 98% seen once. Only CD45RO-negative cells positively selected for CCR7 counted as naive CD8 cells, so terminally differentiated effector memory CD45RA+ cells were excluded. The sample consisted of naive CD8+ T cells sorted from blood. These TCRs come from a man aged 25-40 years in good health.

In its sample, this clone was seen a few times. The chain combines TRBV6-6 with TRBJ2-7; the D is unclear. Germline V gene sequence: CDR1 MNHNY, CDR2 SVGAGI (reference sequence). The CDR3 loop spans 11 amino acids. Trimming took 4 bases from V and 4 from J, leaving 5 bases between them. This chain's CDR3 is CASSSRYEQYF. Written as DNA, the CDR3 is TGTGCCAGCAGTTCCCGGTACGAGCAGTACTTC.

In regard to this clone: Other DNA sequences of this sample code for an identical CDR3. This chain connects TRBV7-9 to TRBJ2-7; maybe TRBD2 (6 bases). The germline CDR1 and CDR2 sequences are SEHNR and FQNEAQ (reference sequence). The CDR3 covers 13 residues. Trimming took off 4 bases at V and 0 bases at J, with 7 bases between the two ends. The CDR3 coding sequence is TGTGCCAGCAGCTCGCGGGACTCCTACGAGCAGTACTTC. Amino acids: CASSSRDSYEQYF.

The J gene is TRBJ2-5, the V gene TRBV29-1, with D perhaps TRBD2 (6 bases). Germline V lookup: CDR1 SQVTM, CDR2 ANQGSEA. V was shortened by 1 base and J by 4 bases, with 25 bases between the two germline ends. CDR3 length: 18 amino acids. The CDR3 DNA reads TGCAGCGTTGAAGCGGGAATTACCGGGACTGAAGTGCGAGAGACCCAGTACTTC. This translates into CSVEAGITGTEVRETQYF.

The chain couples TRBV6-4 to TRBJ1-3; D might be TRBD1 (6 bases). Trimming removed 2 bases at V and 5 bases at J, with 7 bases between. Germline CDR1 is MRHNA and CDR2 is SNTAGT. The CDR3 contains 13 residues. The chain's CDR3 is CASSDTGRNTIYF. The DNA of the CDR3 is TGTGCCAGCAGTGACACAGGGCGAAACACCATATATTTT.

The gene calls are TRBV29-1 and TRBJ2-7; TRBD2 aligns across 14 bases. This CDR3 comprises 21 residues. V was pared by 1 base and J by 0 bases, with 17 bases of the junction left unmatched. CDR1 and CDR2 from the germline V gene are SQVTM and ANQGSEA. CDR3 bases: TGCAGCGTTGAAGTGAGGGTATGGGGCCGGACTAGCGGGAGGCTCTCCTACGAGCAGTACTTC. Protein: CSVEVRVWGRTSGRLSYEQYF.

The CDR3 sequence is CASSFFGQPQHF. CDR3 nucleotide sequence: TGTGCCAGCAGTTTCTTTGGTCAGCCCCAGCATTTT. The rearrangement joins TRBV27 to TRBJ1-5; D unclear. Trimming pared 3 bases from V and 6 bases from J, leaving 6 bases between. This CDR3 comprises 12 residues. From germline, CDR1 is MNHEY and CDR2 SMNVEV (reference sequence).

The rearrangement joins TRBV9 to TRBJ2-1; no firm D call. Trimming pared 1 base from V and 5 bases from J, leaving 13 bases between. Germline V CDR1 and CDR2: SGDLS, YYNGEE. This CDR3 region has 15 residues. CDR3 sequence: CASSVSASPHNEQFF. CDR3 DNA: TGTGCCAGCAGCGTATCGGCTAGTCCCCACAATGAGCAGTTCTTC.

As DNA, the CDR3 is TGTGCCAGCAGTCCCGGGACTAGCGGGACTGAGACCCAGTACTTC. It yields the protein CASSPGTSGTETQYF. The V gene is TRBV27, the J gene TRBJ2-5; 13 bases are a match to TRBD2. V lost 5 bases and J lost 5; bases outside the gene matches: 5. CDR3 length: 15 amino acids. Looked up from germline, CDR1 is MNHEY and CDR2 is SMNVEV (reference sequence).